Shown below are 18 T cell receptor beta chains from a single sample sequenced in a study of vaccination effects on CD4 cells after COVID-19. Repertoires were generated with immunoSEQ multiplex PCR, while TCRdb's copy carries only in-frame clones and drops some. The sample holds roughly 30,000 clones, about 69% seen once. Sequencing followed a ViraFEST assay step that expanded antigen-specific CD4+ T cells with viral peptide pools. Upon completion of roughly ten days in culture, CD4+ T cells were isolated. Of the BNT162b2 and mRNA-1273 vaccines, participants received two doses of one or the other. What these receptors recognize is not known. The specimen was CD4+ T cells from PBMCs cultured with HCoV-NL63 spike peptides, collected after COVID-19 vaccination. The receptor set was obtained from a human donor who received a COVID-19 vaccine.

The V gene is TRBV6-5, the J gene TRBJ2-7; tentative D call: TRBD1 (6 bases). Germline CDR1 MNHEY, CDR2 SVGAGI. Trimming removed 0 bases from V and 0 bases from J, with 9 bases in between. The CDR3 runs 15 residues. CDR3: CASSYSGQSSYEQYF. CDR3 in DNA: TGTGCCAGCAGTTACTCCGGACAGAGCTCCTACGAGCAGTACTTC.

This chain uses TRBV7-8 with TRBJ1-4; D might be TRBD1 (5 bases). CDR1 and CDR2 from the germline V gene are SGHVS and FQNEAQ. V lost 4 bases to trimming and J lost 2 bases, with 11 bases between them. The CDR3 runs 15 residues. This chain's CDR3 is CASSSQGVTNEKLFF. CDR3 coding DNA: TGTGCCAGCAGCTCGCAGGGAGTGACTAATGAAAAACTGTTTTTT. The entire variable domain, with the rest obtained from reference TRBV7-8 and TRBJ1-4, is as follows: GAGVSQSPRYKVAKRGQDVALRCDPISGHVSLFWYQQALGQGPEFLTYFQNEAQLDKSGLPSDRFFAERPEGSVSTLKIQRTQQEDSAVYLCASSSQGVTNEKLFFGSGTQLSVL.

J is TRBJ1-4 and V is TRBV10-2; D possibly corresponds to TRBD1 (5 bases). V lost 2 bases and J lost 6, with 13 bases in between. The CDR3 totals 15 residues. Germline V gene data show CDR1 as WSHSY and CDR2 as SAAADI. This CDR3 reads CASSEEGRGDEKLFF. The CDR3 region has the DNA TGCGCCAGCAGTGAGGAGGGACGTGGGGATGAAAAACTGTTTTTT.

The CDR3 nucleotides are TGTGCCAGTAGTATTAATGGGCGGCTAAACTATGGCTACACCTTC. Translating gives CASSINGRLNYGYTF. The rearrangement links TRBV19 to TRBJ1-2; D remains ambiguous. V lost 3 bases and J 2 bases, leaving 13 bases between the germline ends. The CDR3 is 15 amino acids. Germline values: CDR1 LNHDA, CDR2 SQIVND (reference sequence).

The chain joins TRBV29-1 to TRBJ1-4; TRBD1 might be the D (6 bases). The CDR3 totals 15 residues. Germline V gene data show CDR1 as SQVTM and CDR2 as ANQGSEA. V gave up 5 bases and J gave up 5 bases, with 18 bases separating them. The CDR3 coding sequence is TGCAGCGTTAAAAGGATACTGGGGGCAAATGAAAAACTGTTTTTT. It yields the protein CSVKRILGANEKLFF.

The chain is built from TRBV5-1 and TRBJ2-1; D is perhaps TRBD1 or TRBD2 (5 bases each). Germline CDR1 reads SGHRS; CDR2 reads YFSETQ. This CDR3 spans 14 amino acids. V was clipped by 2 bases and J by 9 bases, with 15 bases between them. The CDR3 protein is CASSLGTTSSEQFF. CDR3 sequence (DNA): TGCGCCAGCAGCTTAGGGACGACCAGTAGTGAGCAGTTCTTC.

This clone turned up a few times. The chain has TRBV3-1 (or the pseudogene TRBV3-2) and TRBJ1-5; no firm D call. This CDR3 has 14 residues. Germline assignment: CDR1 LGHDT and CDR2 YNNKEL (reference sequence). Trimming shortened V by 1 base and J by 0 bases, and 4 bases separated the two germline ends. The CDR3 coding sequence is TGTGCCAGCAGCCAAGGGGATAGCAATCAGCCCCAGCATTTT. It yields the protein CASSQGDSNQPQHF.

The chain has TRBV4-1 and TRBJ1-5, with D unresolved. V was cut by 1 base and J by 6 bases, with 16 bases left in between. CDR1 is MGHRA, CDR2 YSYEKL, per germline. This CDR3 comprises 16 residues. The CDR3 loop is CASSQAAGGIGQPQHF. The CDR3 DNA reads TGCGCCAGCAGCCAAGCTGCTGGCGGGATTGGTCAGCCCCAGCATTTT.

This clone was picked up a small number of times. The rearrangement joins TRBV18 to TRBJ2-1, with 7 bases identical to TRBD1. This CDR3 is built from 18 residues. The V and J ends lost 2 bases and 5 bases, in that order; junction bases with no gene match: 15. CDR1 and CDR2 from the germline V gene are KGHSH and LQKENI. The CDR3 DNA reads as TGTGCCAGCTCACCAGAGGCGGTGGACAGGTTCGGGCACAATGAGCAGTTCTTC. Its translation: CASSPEAVDRFGHNEQFF.

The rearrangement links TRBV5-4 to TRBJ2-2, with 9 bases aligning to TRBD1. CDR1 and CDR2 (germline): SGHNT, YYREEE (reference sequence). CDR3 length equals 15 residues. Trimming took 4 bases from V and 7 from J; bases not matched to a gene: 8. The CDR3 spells CASSITGGAGGELFF. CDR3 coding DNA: TGTGCCAGCAGCATTACAGGGGGCGCGGGCGGGGAGCTGTTTTTT.

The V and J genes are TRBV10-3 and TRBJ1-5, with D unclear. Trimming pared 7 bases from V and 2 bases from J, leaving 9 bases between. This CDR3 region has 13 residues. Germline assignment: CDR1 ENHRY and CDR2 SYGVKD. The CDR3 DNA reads TGTGCCATCAATCAGGCGCGCAATCAGCCCCAGCATTTT. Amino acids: CAINQARNQPQHF.

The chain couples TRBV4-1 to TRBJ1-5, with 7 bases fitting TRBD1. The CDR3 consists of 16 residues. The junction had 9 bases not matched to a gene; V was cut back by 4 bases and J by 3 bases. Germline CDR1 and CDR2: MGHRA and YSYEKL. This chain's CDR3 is CASSLYSGQANQPQHF. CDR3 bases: TGCGCCAGCAGCCTATATTCTGGACAGGCCAATCAGCCCCAGCATTTT.

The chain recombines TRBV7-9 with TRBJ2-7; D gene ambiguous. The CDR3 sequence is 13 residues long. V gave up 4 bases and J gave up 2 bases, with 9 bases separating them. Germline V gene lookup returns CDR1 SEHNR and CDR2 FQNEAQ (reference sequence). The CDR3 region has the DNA TGTGCCAGCAGCTACCATGCGACCTACGAGCAGTACTTC. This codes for CASSYHATYEQYF.

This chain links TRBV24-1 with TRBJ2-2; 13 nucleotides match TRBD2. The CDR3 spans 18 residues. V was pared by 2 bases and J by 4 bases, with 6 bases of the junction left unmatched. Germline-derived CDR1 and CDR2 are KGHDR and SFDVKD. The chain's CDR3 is CATSDSRLAGGGTGELFF. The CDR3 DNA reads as TGTGCCACCAGTGATTCAAGACTAGCGGGGGGCGGCACCGGGGAGCTGTTTTTT.

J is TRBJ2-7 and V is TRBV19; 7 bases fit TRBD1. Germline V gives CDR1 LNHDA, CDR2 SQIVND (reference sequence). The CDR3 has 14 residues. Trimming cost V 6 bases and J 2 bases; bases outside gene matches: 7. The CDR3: CASRVGTATYEQYF. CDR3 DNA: TGTGCCAGTAGGGTGGGGACAGCGACCTACGAGCAGTACTTC.

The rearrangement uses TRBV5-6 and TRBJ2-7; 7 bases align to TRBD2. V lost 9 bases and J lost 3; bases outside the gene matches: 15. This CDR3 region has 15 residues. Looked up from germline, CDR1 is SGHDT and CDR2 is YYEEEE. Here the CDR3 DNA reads TGTGCCAAGGGCCGGTCGGCTAGCGGACGCTACGAGCAGTACTTC. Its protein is CAKGRSASGRYEQYF.

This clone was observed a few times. For the CDR3, the DNA is TGCGCCAGCAGTGACCCCGGACTAGCGGGGAACACCGGGGAGCTGTTTTTT. Amino acids: CASSDPGLAGNTGELFF. The chain is built from TRBV10-1 and TRBJ2-2; 11 nucleotides line up with TRBD2. Per germline, CDR1 WNHNN and CDR2 SYGVQD (reference sequence). This CDR3 contains 17 residues. After removal of 3 bases from V and 1 base from J, the junction contained 4 bases not matched to a gene.

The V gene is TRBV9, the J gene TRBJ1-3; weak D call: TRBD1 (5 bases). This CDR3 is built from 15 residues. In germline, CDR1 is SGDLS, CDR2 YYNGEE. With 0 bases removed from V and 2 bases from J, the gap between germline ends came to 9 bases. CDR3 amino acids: CASSVVGVPGNTIYF. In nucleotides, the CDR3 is TGTGCCAGCAGCGTAGTGGGGGTACCTGGAAACACCATATATTTT.